Listed below are T cell receptor beta chains from one sample, sequenced in a study of T cells in Graves' hyperthyroidism and ophthalmopathy. TCRdb ran MiXCR on the multiplex PCR reads and lists one entry per CDR3 protein. The profile shows roughly 300,000 distinct CDR3 sequences, 15% to 20% of them singletons. The specimen was blood. Every receptor here comes from a woman aged 45-60 years with Graves' hyperthyroidism. CDR3s include the opening cysteine and the closing phenylalanine or tryptophan. The order of the fields is D gene, J gene, V gene, clone size, CDR3 DNA, CDR3 protein. The D gene is left open where the match is weak. Clone size is not always given. Where it is, it says once, few, many or a class for expanded clones.

d_call: -
j_call: TRBJ2-3
v_call: TRBV27
clone_size: many
cdr3_nt: TGTGCCAGCAGTTTCCTGCCCGGGACAACAGATACGCAGTATTTT
cdr3_aa: CASSFLPGTTDTQYF

d_call: TRBD2
j_call: TRBJ2-3
v_call: TRBV5-1
clone_size: many
cdr3_nt: TGCGCCAGCACCCCCGAGCGGGATTATCCAGATACGCAGTATTTT
cdr3_aa: CASTPERDYPDTQYF

d_call: -
j_call: TRBJ2-3
v_call: TRBV18
clone_size: -
cdr3_nt: TGTGCCAGCTCCATAGGGTATGGCACAGATACGCAGTATTTT
cdr3_aa: CASSIGYGTDTQYF

d_call: TRBD1
j_call: TRBJ2-2
v_call: TRBV5-1
clone_size: -
cdr3_nt: TGCGCCAGCAGCGTACAGGGGGCGCGGGAGCTGTTTTTT
cdr3_aa: CASSVQGARELFF

d_call: TRBD1
j_call: TRBJ2-1
v_call: TRBV2
clone_size: many
cdr3_nt: TGTGCCAGCAGCACCTCAGGGGGTTTCAATGAGCAGTTCTTC
cdr3_aa: CASSTSGGFNEQFF

d_call: -
j_call: TRBJ1-6
v_call: TRBV9
clone_size: -
cdr3_nt: TGTGCCAGCAGCGTAGGGGCAGGGGACTCCAATTCACCCCTCCACTTT
cdr3_aa: CASSVGAGDSNSPLHF

d_call: -
j_call: TRBJ2-1
v_call: TRBV6-5
clone_size: few
cdr3_nt: TGTGCCAGCAGTTACGGGGCGATTCTAGACAATGAGCAGTTCTTC
cdr3_aa: CASSYGAILDNEQFF

d_call: TRBD1
j_call: TRBJ2-2
v_call: TRBV12-3/TRBV12-4
clone_size: -
cdr3_nt: TGTGCCAGCAGTGGGACAGGGCACGCCGGGGAGCTGTTTTTT
cdr3_aa: CASSGTGHAGELFF

d_call: -
j_call: TRBJ1-2
v_call: TRBV20-1
clone_size: -
cdr3_nt: TGCAGTGCCCTTAGGGCCCAGGATCACTATGGCTACACCTTC
cdr3_aa: CSALRAQDHYGYTF

d_call: -
j_call: TRBJ2-6
v_call: TRBV18
clone_size: -
cdr3_nt: TGTGCCAGCTCCCCTCGGACGTCGTCCAACGTCCTGACTTTC
cdr3_aa: CASSPRTSSNVLTF

d_call: TRBD2
j_call: TRBJ2-2
v_call: TRBV5-6
clone_size: -
cdr3_nt: TGTGCCAGCTCAACCCTAGCGGTTAACACCGGGGAGCTGTTTTTT
cdr3_aa: CASSTLAVNTGELFF

d_call: TRBD2
j_call: TRBJ2-1
v_call: TRBV3-1
clone_size: many
cdr3_nt: TGTGCCAGCAGCCAGGCGGGGCTAGCGGGGGGCACAGAGCAGTTCTTC
cdr3_aa: CASSQAGLAGGTEQFF

d_call: TRBD2
j_call: TRBJ2-5
v_call: TRBV27
clone_size: many
cdr3_nt: TGTGCCAGCAGTTCGCGACTCCTCCGGGGGGGGGGAGAGACCCAGTACTTC
cdr3_aa: CASSSRLLRGGGETQYF

d_call: -
j_call: TRBJ2-3
v_call: TRBV5-5
clone_size: few
cdr3_nt: TGTGCCAGCAGTTACTCGACTCATGATACGCAGTATTTT
cdr3_aa: CASSYSTHDTQYF

d_call: -
j_call: TRBJ1-2
v_call: TRBV9
clone_size: many
cdr3_nt: TGTGCCAGCAGCCGTTCGGGGGCGGTATCCTATGGCTACACCTTC
cdr3_aa: CASSRSGAVSYGYTF

d_call: -
j_call: TRBJ2-1
v_call: TRBV20-1
clone_size: many
cdr3_nt: TGCAGTGCTAGGGCCTCACTAGCTCCAAACTCCTACAATGAGCAGTTCTTC
cdr3_aa: CSARASLAPNSYNEQFF

d_call: -
j_call: TRBJ2-2
v_call: TRBV19
clone_size: -
cdr3_nt: TGTGCCAGTAATTTGCAGGGATGGACCGGGGAGCTGTTTTTT
cdr3_aa: CASNLQGWTGELFF

d_call: -
j_call: TRBJ2-1
v_call: TRBV2
clone_size: many
cdr3_nt: TGTGCCAGCAGTGCCAGCGGAGGGGCCTACAATGAGCAGTTCTTC
cdr3_aa: CASSASGGAYNEQFF

d_call: -
j_call: TRBJ1-5
v_call: TRBV6-2/TRBV6-3
clone_size: -
cdr3_nt: TGTGCCAGCAGTGTACACGCGGGGGAAAATCAGCCCCAGCATTTT
cdr3_aa: CASSVHAGENQPQHF

d_call: TRBD1
j_call: TRBJ2-7
v_call: TRBV4-1
clone_size: -
cdr3_nt: TGCGCCAGCAGCCAAGCCGATTCCGGGACAGGGGGCAACTACGAGCAGTACTTC
cdr3_aa: CASSQADSGTGGNYEQYF

d_call: -
j_call: TRBJ1-6
v_call: TRBV7-6
clone_size: few
cdr3_nt: TGTGCCAGCAGCTCGTGGGCCCCAAATTCACCCCTCCACTTT
cdr3_aa: CASSSWAPNSPLHF

d_call: -
j_call: TRBJ1-3
v_call: TRBV7-9
clone_size: -
cdr3_nt: TGTGCCAGCAGCTTAGCGTCCGGCGGCGGAAACACCATATATTTT
cdr3_aa: CASSLASGGGNTIYF

d_call: -
j_call: TRBJ1-1
v_call: TRBV19
clone_size: -
cdr3_nt: TGTGCCAGTAAGCTCAACCCGGGGGGAGGGACTGAAGCTTTCTTT
cdr3_aa: CASKLNPGGGTEAFF

d_call: TRBD2
j_call: TRBJ2-3
v_call: TRBV5-1
clone_size: many
cdr3_nt: TGCGCCAGCAGCCTCCTTACTAGCGGAAGCACAGATACGCAGTATTTT
cdr3_aa: CASSLLTSGSTDTQYF

d_call: -
j_call: TRBJ2-7
v_call: TRBV7-9
clone_size: few
cdr3_nt: TGTGCCAGCAGCTTGGCGCAGGGACCTCTCGAGCAGTACTTC
cdr3_aa: CASSLAQGPLEQYF

d_call: TRBD1
j_call: TRBJ1-1
v_call: TRBV18
clone_size: many
cdr3_nt: TGTGCCAGCTCACCACAGGGACAGGGGGCCAACACTGAAGCTTTCTTT
cdr3_aa: CASSPQGQGANTEAFF

d_call: TRBD1
j_call: TRBJ2-2
v_call: TRBV6-1
clone_size: few
cdr3_nt: TGTGCCAGCAGTGCGTGGGACAGGGATGTCGGGGAGCTGTTTTTT
cdr3_aa: CASSAWDRDVGELFF

d_call: -
j_call: TRBJ1-6
v_call: TRBV3-1
clone_size: few
cdr3_nt: TGTGCCAGCAGCCAGGCCGGGGACGGTGATTCACCCCTCCACTTT
cdr3_aa: CASSQAGDGDSPLHF

d_call: -
j_call: TRBJ2-7
v_call: TRBV11-2
clone_size: few
cdr3_nt: TGTGCCAGCAGCTTACAGGGTAACCACGAGCAGTACTTC
cdr3_aa: CASSLQGNHEQYF

d_call: TRBD2
j_call: TRBJ2-1
v_call: TRBV15
clone_size: many
cdr3_nt: TGTGCCACCAGCAGAGAAATACTAGCGGGAACCGACAATGAGCAGTTCTTC
cdr3_aa: CATSREILAGTDNEQFF

d_call: -
j_call: TRBJ2-3
v_call: TRBV29-1
clone_size: -
cdr3_nt: TGCAGCGTTGATTCAGGGTTAGGGGCAGATACGCAGTATTTT
cdr3_aa: CSVDSGLGADTQYF

d_call: -
j_call: TRBJ2-3
v_call: TRBV20-1
clone_size: few
cdr3_nt: TGCAGTGCTAGTGTGCCGGGCACAGATACGCAGTATTTT
cdr3_aa: CSASVPGTDTQYF

d_call: TRBD2
j_call: TRBJ2-5
v_call: TRBV11-2
clone_size: many
cdr3_nt: TGTGCCAGCAGCGCCCGTTGGACTAGCGGGCTTCAAGAGACCCAGTACTTC
cdr3_aa: CASSARWTSGLQETQYF

d_call: -
j_call: TRBJ2-5
v_call: TRBV30
clone_size: -
cdr3_nt: TGTGCCTCGGCTGACAACAAAGAGACCCAGTACTTC
cdr3_aa: CASADNKETQYF

d_call: TRBD1
j_call: TRBJ2-5
v_call: TRBV7-9
clone_size: few
cdr3_nt: TGTGCCAGCAGCTTACTACGGGACAGTTTACAAGAGACCCAGTACTTC
cdr3_aa: CASSLLRDSLQETQYF

d_call: TRBD2
j_call: TRBJ2-1
v_call: TRBV5-1
clone_size: few
cdr3_nt: TGCGCCAGCAGCTTCCCATGGGCGGGAGCGACCAATGAGCAGTTCTTC
cdr3_aa: CASSFPWAGATNEQFF

d_call: TRBD1
j_call: TRBJ2-1
v_call: TRBV12-3/TRBV12-4
clone_size: -
cdr3_nt: TGTGCCAGCAGTGTGGGACAGGGGGCCTACAATGAGCAGTTCTTC
cdr3_aa: CASSVGQGAYNEQFF